What follows are 21 T cell receptor beta chains derived from one specimen sequenced in a study of graft-versus-host responses after intestinal transplantation. The method was immunoSEQ multiplex PCR; TCRdb's version includes in-frame clones alone and lacks a portion of them. The sample carries more than 95,000 clones, 87% recorded once. These receptors are not linked to any known antigen. This material consisted of unstimulated CD4+ T cells sorted from spleen or lymph node cells, taken before intestinal transplant. The receptor set was obtained from a human donor who received an intestinal transplant.

The chain couples TRBV2 to TRBJ2-1, with D perhaps TRBD1 or TRBD2 (7 bases each). Germline values: CDR1 SNHLY, CDR2 FYNNEI. V was trimmed by 2 bases and J by 4 bases, leaving 12 bases between them. CDR3 length: 15 amino acids. CDR3 bases: TGTGCCAGCAGTGAACAGGGGGGGATTTACAATGAGCAGTTCTTC. Amino acid sequence: CASSEQGGIYNEQFF. The variable domain in full, completed from reference TRBV2 and TRBJ2-1, reads EPEVTQTPSHQVTQMGQEVILRCVPISNHLYFYWYRQILGQKVEFLVSFYNNEISEKSEIFDDQFSVERPDGSNFTLKIRSTKLEDSAMYFCASSEQGGIYNEQFFGPGTRLTVL.

V gene TRBV30 combines with J gene TRBJ2-3, with D unresolved. Trimming took 0 bases from V and 6 from J, leaving 4 bases between them. Germline loops: CDR1 GTSNPN, CDR2 SVGIG (reference sequence). The CDR3 length is 11 residues. In DNA, the CDR3 is TGTGCCTGGAGTGTAGGGGATACGCAGTATTTT. The encoded protein is CAWSVGDTQYF.

This rearrangement joins TRBV2 to TRBJ2-5; D remains ambiguous. Germline lookup yields CDR1 SNHLY and CDR2 FYNNEI. This CDR3 is 16 amino acids long. Trimming took off 2 bases at V and 0 bases at J, with 13 bases between the two ends. The CDR3 DNA sequence: TGTGCCAGCAGTGAAATCCGCCCCGTCGACCAAGAGACCCAGTACTTC. Protein product: CASSEIRPVDQETQYF.

This chain links TRBV6-6 with TRBJ2-3, with unresolved D. The CDR3 covers 16 residues. V was pared by 6 bases and J by 2 bases, with 18 bases between. The germline V gene has CDR1 MNHNY and CDR2 SVGAGI (reference sequence). The CDR3 loop reads CASRSSLPKYTDTQYF. DNA for the CDR3: TGTGCCAGCAGGTCTTCCCTACCTAAATACACAGATACGCAGTATTTT.

The chain combines TRBV10-3 with TRBJ2-3; 14 nucleotides align to TRBD2. The V gene end was trimmed by 6 bases and the J gene end by 1 base; junction bases not matched to a gene: 9. Germline V gene sequence: CDR1 ENHRY, CDR2 SYGVKD. The CDR3 spans 18 residues. The CDR3 loop reads CAISAGLAGGSGTDTQYF. CDR3 DNA: TGTGCCATCAGCGCCGGACTAGCGGGAGGAAGTGGCACAGATACGCAGTATTTT.

CDR3 coding DNA: TGCGCCAGCAGCTCCGACAGGGGAGAAGAGACCCAGTACTTC. Protein: CASSSDRGEETQYF. The gene calls are TRBV5-1 and TRBJ2-5, with 8 bases that match TRBD1. The CDR3 consists of 14 residues. Germline lookup yields CDR1 SGHRS and CDR2 YFSETQ. Germline trimming cut 3 bases from V and 3 bases from J; bases unmatched to any gene: 4.

The V gene is TRBV5-1, the J gene TRBJ2-7; no firm D call. The V gene's germline CDR1 is SGHRS and CDR2 YFSETQ. V lost 0 bases and J lost 5, with 18 bases in between. This CDR3 has 16 residues. The CDR3 spells CASSLAMSPAVDEQYF. CDR3 nucleotides: TGCGCCAGCAGCTTGGCCATGTCACCAGCTGTGGACGAGCAGTACTTC.

In the case of this clone: A junction boundary mismatches the germline segment, possibly from a read error. The chain carries TRBV18 and TRBJ1-1; 9 nucleotides agree with TRBD1. CDR3 length equals 13 residues. The germline CDR1 and CDR2 sequences are KGHSH and LQKENI. CDR3 residues: CTSSLGQGTEAFF. CDR3 DNA: TGTACCAGCTCACTGGGACAGGGCACTGAAGCTTTCTTT.

The genes are TRBV10-2 and TRBJ2-2, with 9 bases identical to TRBD1. V trimming: 6 bases; J trimming: 2 bases; junction bases outside the gene matches: 1. The CDR3 loop spans 14 amino acids. The germline gives CDR1 WSHSY, CDR2 SAAADI. CDR3 bases: TGCGCCAGCAGGGGACAGGGAAACACCGGGGAGCTGTTTTTT. This translates into CASRGQGNTGELFF.

The chain links TRBV19 to TRBJ2-2, with 13 bases lining up with TRBD2. V lost 5 bases, J lost 8 bases, and 8 bases stayed unmatched. Germline CDR1 is LNHDA and CDR2 is SQIVND (reference sequence). The CDR3 consists of 16 residues. CDR3 residues: CASSVLAGGPSGELFF. CDR3 nucleotide sequence: TGTGCCAGTAGTGTACTAGCGGGAGGGCCCTCAGGGGAGCTGTTTTTT.

This sequence joins TRBV6-5 and TRBJ2-7; 11 nucleotides line up with TRBD2. In germline, CDR1 is MNHEY, CDR2 SVGAGI. CDR3 size: 14 residues. Losses at the gene ends were 6 bases for V and 3 bases for J; bases not matched to a gene: 4. The CDR3 protein is CASSQGLAVYEQYF. The CDR3 DNA follows: TGTGCCAGCAGCCAGGGACTAGCGGTCTACGAGCAGTACTTC.

The chain is built from TRBV19 and TRBJ1-5, with D hard to call. This CDR3 contains 15 residues. Germline CDR1 reads LNHDA; CDR2 reads SQIVND (reference sequence). The V end lost 6 bases, the J end lost 2 bases, and 14 bases lay between the germline ends. The CDR3 DNA reads as TGTGCCAGTAGCACACCCGGACGTGGCAATCAGCCCCAGCATTTT. Its protein is CASSTPGRGNQPQHF.

The chain employs TRBV29-1 and TRBJ2-5, with D maybe TRBD2 (5 bases). Germline V gene sequence: CDR1 SQVTM, CDR2 ANQGSEA. This CDR3 is 12 amino acids long. Trimming removed 4 bases at V and 9 bases at J, with 15 bases between. CDR3: CSVAYGLEAQYF. The DNA of the CDR3 is TGCAGCGTTGCTTACGGGTTGGAGGCCCAGTACTTC.

V and J are TRBV5-4 and TRBJ2-1; D possibly uses TRBD1 or TRBD2 (5 bases each). The CDR3 covers 14 residues. V was clipped by 1 base and J by 4 bases, with 9 bases between them. Germline V gives CDR1 SGHNT, CDR2 YYREEE (reference sequence). CDR3 loop: CASSLPGPYNEQFF. The DNA for the CDR3 is TGTGCCAGCAGCTTGCCGGGGCCTTACAATGAGCAGTTCTTC.

This clone has more than one count but fewer than ten. The rearrangement uses TRBV10-2 and TRBJ1-5, with a possible D match to TRBD1 (5 bases). The V end lost 3 bases, the J end lost 0 bases, and 6 bases lay between the germline ends. The CDR3 spans 14 residues. Germline V gives CDR1 WSHSY, CDR2 SAAADI. The CDR3 region is CASSDRDSNQPQHF. Written as DNA, the CDR3 is TGCGCCAGCAGTGACAGGGATAGCAATCAGCCCCAGCATTTT.

The J gene is TRBJ2-7, the V gene TRBV27, with a weak D call TRBD2 (5 bases). V lost 8 bases and J lost 0, with 14 bases in between. The CDR3 is 14 residues long. The germline gives CDR1 MNHEY, CDR2 SMNVEV (reference sequence). CDR3 nucleotides: TGTGCCAGCGCCCGGGCGGGCAACTCCTACGAGCAGTACTTC. Its translation: CASARAGNSYEQYF.

A word on this clone: The sample holds other DNA sequences that translate to the same CDR3. The CDR3 sequence: CASSFSGSYEQYF. The CDR3, as DNA: TGCGCCAGCAGCTTTTCGGGCTCCTACGAGCAGTACTTC. V and J are TRBV5-1 and TRBJ2-7; unclear D gene. The CDR3 has 13 residues. V was pared by 2 bases and J by 0 bases, with 6 bases between. Germline lookup yields CDR1 SGHRS and CDR2 YFSETQ.

This chain uses TRBV19 with TRBJ2-3, with 8 nucleotides matching TRBD2. CDR1 is LNHDA and CDR2 is SQIVND in the germline V gene (reference sequence). The V and J ends lost 4 bases and 8 bases, in that order; junction bases with no gene match: 11. The CDR3 is 15 amino acids. Here the CDR3 DNA reads TGTGCCAGTAGTACCCCCAGCGGGAGAAAACCTACGCAGTATTTT. Translation gives CASSTPSGRKPTQYF.

V gene TRBV6-5 combines with J gene TRBJ2-1, with 14 bases fitting TRBD2. Germline values: CDR1 MNHEY, CDR2 SVGAGI. J was trimmed by 8 bases and V by 6 bases; bases with no gene match: 6. The CDR3 runs 15 residues. DNA for the CDR3: TGTGCCAGCAGACCCGGGACTAGCGGGAGATATGAGCAGTTCTTC. This encodes CASRPGTSGRYEQFF.

The chain has TRBV5-1 and TRBJ2-1; D uncertain. This CDR3 region has 14 residues. Germline CDR1 reads SGHRS; CDR2 reads YFSETQ. Trimming stripped 4 bases from V and 7 bases from J, with 15 bases between. DNA for the CDR3: TGCGCCAGCAGCCCAGGACCATACTCTAATGAGCAGTTCTTC. The encoded protein is CASSPGPYSNEQFF.

This clone was seen only a few times. The chain carries TRBV5-4 and TRBJ2-5; D uncertain. Germline V CDR1 and CDR2: SGHNT, YYREEE (reference sequence). This CDR3 spans 16 amino acids. V lost 0 bases, J lost 1 base, and 13 bases lay in between. As DNA, the CDR3 is TGTGCCAGCAGCTTGGGGTGGTCTGGGATCCAAGAGACCCAGTACTTC. This encodes CASSLGWSGIQETQYF.